What follows are 2 T cell receptor beta chains derived from one specimen sequenced in a study of T cell responses to AZD1222 COVID-19 vaccine. Data came from immunoSEQ multiplex PCR; TCRdb stores just in-frame clones and leaves some out. The data show some 66,000 clones, roughly nine tenths seen once. Sample: peripheral blood, taken 28 days after the second AZD1222 dose. The receptors derive from an adult who received the AZD1222 COVID-19 vaccine.

The chain's CDR3 is CASSLAGGGNTEAFF. For the CDR3, the DNA is TGTGCCAGCAGCTTAGCGGGGGGCGGGAACACTGAAGCTTTCTTT. This sequence joins TRBV7-2 and TRBJ1-1; TRBD1 is a possible D gene (6 bases). The CDR3 is 15 amino acids. The germline V gene encodes CDR1 SGHTA and CDR2 FQGNSA. With 0 bases removed from V and 1 base from J, the gap between germline ends came to 9 bases.

The rearrangement links TRBV6-5 to TRBJ2-1; 8 nucleotides line up with TRBD2. This CDR3 region has 15 residues. The trim removed 7 bases at V and 8 bases at J, leaving 13 bases unmatched. The germline V gene has CDR1 MNHEY and CDR2 SVGAGI. The DNA for the CDR3 is TGTGCCAGCACCAATCTAGCGGGTGCTCTCCATGAGCAGTTCTTC. It yields the protein CASTNLAGALHEQFF.